These 30 T cell receptor beta chains were sequenced from one sample in a study of control samples from healthy donors and cancer patients. Clones were sequenced by immunoSEQ multiplex PCR, and TCRdb holds only the in-frame ones, with some missing. The repertoire holds some 190,000 clones, with roughly nine tenths as singletons. The sample taken for sequencing was blood. These receptors all stem from a man younger than 45 in good health.

The chain uses TRBV19 and TRBJ2-3; 10 bases line up with TRBD1. The CDR3 is 17 amino acids. J lost 6 bases, V lost 0 bases, and 9 bases had no gene match. Germline CDR1 is LNHDA and CDR2 is SQIVND (reference sequence). The CDR3 nucleotides are TGTGCCAGTAGTATAGACTCGGGACAGGGGTCGTGGGATACGCAGTATTTT. Translated, it gives CASSIDSGQGSWDTQYF.

This chain uses TRBV18 with TRBJ1-1; possibly TRBD1 for D (5 bases). From germline, CDR1 is KGHSH and CDR2 LQKENI. The V and J ends lost 4 bases and 1 base respectively, with 13 bases between them. This CDR3 comprises 15 residues. CDR3 DNA sequence: TGTGCCAGCTCACGAGACAGTCAACCGAACACTGAAGCTTTCTTT. This translates into CASSRDSQPNTEAFF.

The chain carries TRBV7-2 and TRBJ1-6; 9 nucleotides align to TRBD1. Germline V gene lookup returns CDR1 SGHTA and CDR2 FQGNSA. The CDR3 sequence is 16 residues long. Losses at the gene ends were 1 base for V and 10 bases for J; bases not matched to a gene: 8. The CDR3 sequence: CASSLGTGASGSPLHF. CDR3 bases: TGTGCCAGCAGCTTAGGGACAGGGGCCTCAGGGTCACCCCTCCACTTT.

The table lists this clone with a count of one. V usage is TRBV5-4 and J usage is TRBJ2-7; 9 bases align to TRBD2. J lost 7 bases, V lost 4 bases, and 6 bases had no gene match. There are 13 residues in the CDR3. From germline, CDR1 is SGHNT and CDR2 YYREEE (reference sequence). CDR3 protein: CASSLSGSLEQYF. The CDR3 bases are TGTGCCAGCAGCCTTAGCGGGAGCTTGGAGCAGTACTTC.

The chain uses TRBV7-9 and TRBJ1-4; D is undetermined. The CDR3 sequence is 15 residues long. Trimming left V 1 base short and J 4 bases short, with 10 bases between. From germline, CDR1 is SEHNR and CDR2 FQNEAQ (reference sequence). The CDR3 nucleotides read TGTGCCAGCAGCTTAGGGTCCAGATTTAATGAAAAACTGTTTTTT. Its translation: CASSLGSRFNEKLFF.

This clone came up once. This chain connects TRBV2 to TRBJ1-1, with TRBD1 matching 10 bases. There are 15 residues in the CDR3. Germline values: CDR1 SNHLY, CDR2 FYNNEI. V shed 10 bases and J 4 bases; nucleotides not matched to a gene: 12. The CDR3 coding sequence is TGTGCCACCGGGGACAGGGGAACCCTGGGCACTGAAGCTTTCTTT. It yields the protein CATGDRGTLGTEAFF.

This chain links TRBV5-1 with TRBJ1-2, with D possibly matching TRBD1 (6 bases). V lost 1 base to trimming and J lost 2 bases, with 12 bases between them. This CDR3 comprises 15 residues. CDR1 is SGHRS and CDR2 is YFSETQ in the germline V gene. The CDR3 here is CASSLTRGGNYGYTF. CDR3 in DNA: TGCGCCAGCAGCTTGACGCGAGGGGGGAACTATGGCTACACCTTC.

The chain combines TRBV4-1 with TRBJ2-7; perhaps TRBD2 as D (7 bases). This CDR3 spans 17 amino acids. CDR1 MGHRA and CDR2 YSYEKL come from the germline V gene. V lost 3 bases and J 2 bases, leaving 20 bases between the germline ends. The CDR3 spells CASSHRVKGGGPYEQYF. As DNA, the CDR3 is TGCGCCAGCAGCCATAGGGTAAAGGGCGGGGGCCCCTACGAGCAGTACTTC.

The chain is built from TRBV5-1 and TRBJ2-7; a possible D gene is TRBD1 (5 bases). Germline V gives CDR1 SGHRS, CDR2 YFSETQ. Trimming removed 1 base at V and 2 bases at J, with 19 bases between. This CDR3 spans 17 amino acids. The CDR3 protein is CASSLSPSGRQTYEQYF. The CDR3 DNA is TGCGCCAGCAGCTTGTCACCGTCGGGCAGACAGACCTACGAGCAGTACTTC.

This chain connects TRBV6-5 to TRBJ2-7; perhaps TRBD1 as D (5 bases). The CDR3 runs 12 residues. The V gene lost 0 bases and the J gene lost 6 bases, with 6 bases spanning the gap. Germline V gene data show CDR1 as MNHEY and CDR2 as SVGAGI. CDR3 sequence reads: CASSYSGVEQYF. The CDR3 bases are TGTGCCAGCAGTTACTCAGGGGTCGAGCAGTACTTC.

The V and J genes are TRBV2 and TRBJ1-2; tentatively, D is TRBD1 (5 bases). Germline assignment: CDR1 SNHLY and CDR2 FYNNEI. CDR3 length equals 13 residues. Trimming cost V 8 bases and J 4 bases, with 14 bases left between them. CDR3 nucleotides: TGTGCCAGCCGGTCAGGGTTAAGCTATGGCTACACCTTC. Its protein product is CASRSGLSYGYTF.

This rearrangement joins TRBV6-5 to TRBJ2-7; TRBD1 is a possible D gene (6 bases). The CDR3 is made up of 13 amino acids. V lost 6 bases to trimming and J lost 0 bases, with 9 bases between them. CDR1 MNHEY and CDR2 SVGAGI come from the germline V gene. Written as DNA, the CDR3 is TGTGCCAGCAGCAAAGGGGGCTCCTACGAGCAGTACTTC. Amino acids: CASSKGGSYEQYF.

The gene calls are TRBV7-9 and TRBJ1-5; 10 nucleotides line up with TRBD1. The V gene's germline CDR1 is SEHNR and CDR2 FQNEAQ (reference sequence). The CDR3 sequence is 16 residues long. V was clipped by 6 bases and J by 2 bases; unmatched bases: 7. The CDR3 DNA reads TGTGCCAGCAGGTTGGGACAGGGGAAAGGCAATCAGCCCCAGCATTTT. It translates to CASRLGQGKGNQPQHF.

The V and J genes are TRBV3-1 (or the pseudogene TRBV3-2) and TRBJ2-7, with 7 bases identical to TRBD2. The CDR3 sequence is 18 residues long. V was pared by 4 bases and J by 7 bases, with 22 bases of the junction left unmatched. Germline V lookup: CDR1 LGHDT, CDR2 YNNKEL (reference sequence). The CDR3 here is CASSLLWGGTGQTLEQYF. In DNA form, the CDR3 reads TGTGCCAGCAGCCTCCTCTGGGGGGGTACCGGCCAGACATTGGAGCAGTACTTC.

The chain links TRBV30 to TRBJ1-5, with D unclear. The germline V gene has CDR1 GTSNPN and CDR2 SVGIG (reference sequence). V lost 3 bases and J lost 2, with 11 bases in between. CDR3 size: 14 residues. The CDR3 loop reads CAWSNSNGNQPQHF. As DNA, the CDR3 is TGTGCCTGGAGCAACAGTAACGGCAATCAGCCCCAGCATTTT.

V is TRBV18 and J is TRBJ2-3; D remains unclear. The germline V and J ends were trimmed by 2 bases and 0 bases, with 6 bases remaining between them. The CDR3 consists of 14 residues. CDR1 is KGHSH, CDR2 LQKENI, per germline. As DNA, the CDR3 is TGTGCCAGCTCACCAAGTGCTAGCACAGATACGCAGTATTTT. This translates into CASSPSASTDTQYF.

The chain couples TRBV19 to TRBJ1-2; a possible D gene is TRBD1 (5 bases). Trimming pared 6 bases from V and 4 bases from J, leaving 9 bases between. There are 12 residues in the CDR3. Germline V gene lookup returns CDR1 LNHDA and CDR2 SQIVND (reference sequence). The CDR3: CASRSGGYGYTF. The CDR3 region has the DNA TGTGCCAGTAGGTCGGGGGGCTATGGCTACACCTTC.

This rearrangement joins TRBV19 to TRBJ2-7; D is uncertain. CDR1 LNHDA and CDR2 SQIVND come from the germline V gene (reference sequence). Trimming took off 3 bases at V and 3 bases at J, with 15 bases between the two ends. This CDR3 is 15 amino acids long. The CDR3 nucleotides read TGTGCCAGTAGTATGGGTACAAGAAACTACTACGAGCAGTACTTC. This translates into CASSMGTRNYYEQYF.

V is TRBV19 and J is TRBJ1-1; D remains ambiguous. The V end lost 2 bases, the J end lost 11 bases, and 12 bases lay between the germline ends. The CDR3 length is 12 residues. Germline V CDR1 and CDR2: LNHDA, SQIVND (reference sequence). Written as DNA, the CDR3 is TGTGCCAGTAGTATATTGGGGAGGACGGCTTTCTTT. Translation: CASSILGRTAFF.

The chain carries TRBV5-1 and TRBJ2-6; D perhaps matches TRBD1 (6 bases). This CDR3 is built from 17 residues. Trimming stripped 1 base from V and 4 bases from J, with 15 bases between. The germline V gene encodes CDR1 SGHRS and CDR2 YFSETQ. The CDR3 sequence: CASSLLQGSGGANVLTF. The CDR3 region has the DNA TGCGCCAGCAGCTTGTTACAGGGCTCAGGCGGGGCCAACGTCCTGACTTTC.

The J gene is TRBJ2-3, the V gene TRBV24-1, with D possibly being TRBD2 (5 bases). Germline assignment: CDR1 KGHDR and CDR2 SFDVKD. This CDR3 has 14 amino acids. Trimming stripped 0 bases from V and 8 bases from J, with 11 bases between. The DNA of the CDR3 is TGTGCCACCAGTGATTTGGCTAGAGGACTTACGCAGTATTTT. Amino acids: CATSDLARGLTQYF.

The chain combines TRBV3-1 (or the pseudogene TRBV3-2) with TRBJ1-2; a possible D gene is TRBD1 (6 bases). There are 18 residues in the CDR3. CDR1 and CDR2 from the germline V gene are LGHDT and YNNKEL (reference sequence). The V gene lost 5 bases and the J gene lost 5 bases, with 27 bases spanning the gap. This chain's CDR3 is CASSYLGNEQGSRYGYTF. CDR3 nucleotide sequence: TGTGCCAGCAGCTATTTAGGTAACGAACAGGGATCGAGGTATGGCTACACCTTC.

This rearrangement joins TRBV6-5 to TRBJ1-6, with D maybe TRBD1 (6 bases). Trimming removed 7 bases from V and 9 bases from J, with 19 bases in between. Germline-derived CDR1 and CDR2 are MNHEY and SVGAGI. CDR3 length: 15 amino acids. The CDR3 here is CASIEMGQSGSPLHF. The CDR3 coding sequence is TGTGCCAGCATAGAAATGGGACAATCCGGTTCACCCCTCCACTTT.

This sequence joins TRBV5-1 and TRBJ1-2, with unresolved D. V shed 2 bases and J shed 6 bases, with 20 bases lying between them. Per germline, CDR1 SGHRS and CDR2 YFSETQ. The CDR3 contains 16 residues. The CDR3 DNA follows: TGCGCCAGCAGCTTTGAGGCAGGTTTTGGGAAGGATGGCTACACCTTC. Translating it yields CASSFEAGFGKDGYTF.

The chain is built from TRBV6-1 and TRBJ1-1; 8 nucleotides line up with TRBD1. CDR3 length: 18 residues. CDR1 and CDR2 (germline): MNHNS, SASEGT. The trim removed 4 bases at V and 2 bases at J, leaving 15 bases unmatched. CDR3 in amino acids: CASSGKGGTGILNTEAFF. The CDR3 DNA reads TGTGCCAGCAGTGGGAAGGGGGGGACAGGTATTTTAAACACTGAAGCTTTCTTT.

V and J are TRBV2 and TRBJ1-2; 7 nucleotides line up with TRBD1. Germline CDR1 and CDR2: SNHLY and FYNNEI. This CDR3 spans 17 amino acids. After removal of 6 bases from V and 2 bases from J, the junction contained 15 bases not matched to a gene. CDR3 region: CASSGKSRGQPNYGYTF. The DNA of the CDR3 is TGTGCCAGCAGCGGTAAAAGTAGGGGACAGCCAAACTATGGCTACACCTTC. Variable domain in full (rest from reference TRBV2 and TRBJ1-2): EPEVTQTPSHQVTQMGQEVILRCVPISNHLYFYWYRQILGQKVEFLVSFYNNEISEKSEIFDDQFSVERPDGSNFTLKIRSTKLEDSAMYFCASSGKSRGQPNYGYTFGSGTRLTVV.

The table lists this clone with a count of one. The chain uses TRBV30 and TRBJ1-1; D unresolved. The CDR3 runs 13 residues. Trimming took 1 base from V and 3 from J, leaving 9 bases between them. In germline, CDR1 is GTSNPN, CDR2 SVGIG (reference sequence). As DNA, the CDR3 is TGTGCCTGGAGTGCGCGGGGTGACACTGAAGCTTTCTTT. Its translation is CAWSARGDTEAFF.

The chain couples TRBV19 to TRBJ2-2; D remains ambiguous. The V gene lost 5 bases and the J gene lost 7 bases, with 8 bases spanning the gap. The CDR3 runs to 12 residues. CDR1 and CDR2 from the germline V gene are LNHDA and SQIVND (reference sequence). The CDR3 nucleotides are TGTGCCAGTAGTTTTCGAAACGGGGAGCTGTTTTTT. It translates to CASSFRNGELFF.

V gene TRBV5-1 combines with J gene TRBJ2-7; tentatively, D is TRBD2 (5 bases). Between the trimmed V and J ends, which lost 6 bases and 1 base, there was a span of 11 bases. This CDR3 has 13 residues. Germline CDR1 SGHRS, CDR2 YFSETQ. DNA of the CDR3: TGCGCCAGCACCAAGGACTTTTCCTACGAGCAGTACTTC. It is translated as CASTKDFSYEQYF.

The rearrangement joins TRBV18 to TRBJ1-6, with D uncertain. Germline V gene lookup returns CDR1 KGHSH and CDR2 LQKENI. The CDR3 length is 15 residues. V was pared by 3 bases and J by 9 bases, with 15 bases between. The CDR3 DNA follows: TGTGCCAGCTCACCTAGACAAGATTCGGCTTCACCCCTCCACTTT. Amino acid sequence: CASSPRQDSASPLHF.